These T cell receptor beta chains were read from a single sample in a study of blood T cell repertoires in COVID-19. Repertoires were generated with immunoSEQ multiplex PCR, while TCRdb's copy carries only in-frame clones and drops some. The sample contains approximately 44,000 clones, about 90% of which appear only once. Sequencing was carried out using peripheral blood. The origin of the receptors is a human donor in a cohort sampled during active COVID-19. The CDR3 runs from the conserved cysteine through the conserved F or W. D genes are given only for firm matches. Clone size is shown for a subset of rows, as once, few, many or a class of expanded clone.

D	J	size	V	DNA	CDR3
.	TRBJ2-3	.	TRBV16	TGTGCCAGCAGCCCCCAGGCAGATACGCAGTATTTT	CASSPQADTQYF
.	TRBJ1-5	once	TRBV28	TGTGCCAGCCGACAGTCGGGCAATCAGCCCCAGCATTTT	CASRQSGNQPQHF
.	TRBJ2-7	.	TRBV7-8	TGTGCCAGCAGCGCCGTCTGGCCTGTGGAGCCCTCCTACGAGCAGTACTTC	CASSAVWPVEPSYEQYF
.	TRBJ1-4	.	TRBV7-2	TGTGCCAGCAGCTCCCGCCAGGGGAATAATGAAAAACTGTTTTTT	CASSSRQGNNEKLFF
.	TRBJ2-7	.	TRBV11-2	TGTGCCAGCAGAAGCGGAAACGAGCAGTACTTC	CASRSGNEQYF
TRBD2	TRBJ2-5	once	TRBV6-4	TGTGCCAGCAGTCTACGACTAGCGGGGTCCCAAGAGACCCAGTACTTC	CASSLRLAGSQETQYF
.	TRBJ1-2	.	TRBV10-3	TGTGCCATCAGTGACAGGGATGGAGGCTACACCTTC	CAISDRDGGYTF
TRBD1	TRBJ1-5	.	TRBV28	TGTGCCAGCAGTGCCGGGACAGCCTCAGGGCCCCAGCATTTT	CASSAGTASGPQHF
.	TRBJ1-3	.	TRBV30	TGTGCCTGGAGTGTACAAGGAAACACCATATATTTT	CAWSVQGNTIYF
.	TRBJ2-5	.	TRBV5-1	TGCGCCAGCAGCTTGGGAGGAGGCGGGGAAGAGACCCAGTACTTC	CASSLGGGGEETQYF
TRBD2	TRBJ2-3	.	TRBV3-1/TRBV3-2	TGTGCCAGCAGCCAAGATCAGGGGACTAGCGGCACAGATACGCAGTATTTT	CASSQDQGTSGTDTQYF
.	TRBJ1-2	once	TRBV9	TGTGCCAGCAGCCCATCGGGGGGTAACTATGGCTACACCTTC	CASSPSGGNYGYTF
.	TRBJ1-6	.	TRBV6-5	TGTGCCAGCAGACTCCGGGGGACGGCTGATTCACCCCTCCACTTT	CASRLRGTADSPLHF
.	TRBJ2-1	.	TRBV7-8	TGTGCCAGCAGCTTAAGACAGGTGTTGAGTAATGAGCAGTTCTTC	CASSLRQVLSNEQFF
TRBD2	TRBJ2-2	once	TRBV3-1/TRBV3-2	TGTGCCAGCAGCCAGATCCCACTTGGACTAGCGGGGGGCGGGGAGCTGTTTTTT	CASSQIPLGLAGGGELFF
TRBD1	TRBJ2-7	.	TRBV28	TGTGCCAGCAGTTTCGGGACAGGGGTTTACGAGCAGTACTTC	CASSFGTGVYEQYF
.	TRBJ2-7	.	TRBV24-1	TGTGCCACCAGTGCGACTGGCTCCTACGAGCAGTACTTC	CATSATGSYEQYF
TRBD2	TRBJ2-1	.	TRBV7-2	TGTGCCAGCAGCTTACTGGGACTAGCGGGAGCGGCCTCCTACAATGAGCAGTTCTTC	CASSLLGLAGAASYNEQFF
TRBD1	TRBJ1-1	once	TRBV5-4	TGTGCCAGCAGCCGCAGCCCCGGGACAGCAACTAACACTGAAGCTTTCTTT	CASSRSPGTATNTEAFF
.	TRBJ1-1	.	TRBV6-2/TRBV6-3	TGTGCCAGCAGTCCACTAAACACTGAAGCTTTCTTT	CASSPLNTEAFF
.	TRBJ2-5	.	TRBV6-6	TGTGCCAGCAGTTACTCTAGAGTTGTGGAGACCCAGTACTTC	CASSYSRVVETQYF
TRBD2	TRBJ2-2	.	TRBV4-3	TGCGCCAGCAGCCAAGGGGCGGGAGGGCCCACCGGGGAGCTGTTTTTT	CASSQGAGGPTGELFF
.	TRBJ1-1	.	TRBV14	TGTGCCAGCAGCTTTCGGGGGGGCACTGAAGCTTTCTTT	CASSFRGGTEAFF
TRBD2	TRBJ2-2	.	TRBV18	TGTGCCAGCCGAAGGACTAGCGGGGGGATCGCGAACACCGGGGAGCTGTTTTTT	CASRRTSGGIANTGELFF
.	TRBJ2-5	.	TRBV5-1	TGCGCCAGCAGCTTCGGCCAGGGGCGTCTCAGAGACAGCGGAGAGACCCAGTACTTC	CASSFGQGRLRDSGETQYF
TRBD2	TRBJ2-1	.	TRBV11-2	TGTGCCAGCAGATCACTAGCGGGGATTCACAATGAGCAGTTCTTC	CASRSLAGIHNEQFF
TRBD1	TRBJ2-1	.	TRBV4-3	TGCGCCAGCAGCCAACGTACAGGGGGCTCGCAGTTCTTC	CASSQRTGGSQFF
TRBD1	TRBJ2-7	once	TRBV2	TGTGCCAGCAGAGAGGGGGCGTCGGCGTACGAGCAGTACTTC	CASREGASAYEQYF
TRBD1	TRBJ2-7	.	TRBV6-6	TGTGCCAGCAGTTACGAGACAGGGGCCTTCTACGAGCAGTACTTC	CASSYETGAFYEQYF
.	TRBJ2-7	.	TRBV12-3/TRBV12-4	TGTGCCAGCAGTTCGGAGCGCGCCTACGAGCAGTACTTC	CASSSERAYEQYF
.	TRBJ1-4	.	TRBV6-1	TGTGCCAGCAGTGAAGGGACAGTAGGTGAAAAACTGTTTTTT	CASSEGTVGEKLFF
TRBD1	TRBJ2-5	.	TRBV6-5	TGTGCCAGCAGTTACAGGGGGCGGGAGACCCAGTACTTC	CASSYRGRETQYF
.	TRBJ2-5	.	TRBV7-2	TGTGCCAGCAGCCCAAGGGCGCCTTTATTCTGGGGCGGAGAGACCCAGTACTTC	CASSPRAPLFWGGETQYF
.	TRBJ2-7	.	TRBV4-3	TGCGCCAGCAGCCAAGAGGGGGCTCGACAGTACTTC	CASSQEGARQYF
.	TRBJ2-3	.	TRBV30	TGTGCCTGGAAACTCGGGAGAGGGATAGATACGCAGTATTTT	CAWKLGRGIDTQYF